Shown below are 9 T cell receptor beta chains from a single sample sequenced in a study of OX40 agonist ivuxolimab in advanced cancers. Repertoires were generated with immunoSEQ multiplex PCR, while TCRdb's copy carries only in-frame clones and drops some. The table records about 69,000 clones, 80% to 85% of them present only once. The source was CD4+ or CD8+ T cells sorted from blood, collected in a trial of the OX40 agonist ivuxolimab. Source of these receptors: an adult with an advanced solid tumor such as melanoma, head and neck, liver or kidney cancer.

The chain employs TRBV7-9 and TRBJ2-7, with D tentatively TRBD1 (6 bases). Germline values: CDR1 SEHNR, CDR2 FQNEAQ (reference sequence). Trimming stripped 1 base from V and 2 bases from J, with 9 bases between. This CDR3 comprises 14 residues. CDR3 residues: CASSLVAGAYEQYF. The CDR3, as DNA: TGTGCCAGCAGCTTAGTGGCAGGGGCCTACGAGCAGTACTTC.

The rearrangement uses TRBV5-4 and TRBJ2-5; D might be TRBD2 (5 bases). There are 14 residues in the CDR3. The V gene lost 2 bases and the J gene lost 5 bases, with 13 bases spanning the gap. The germline V gene has CDR1 SGHNT and CDR2 YYREEE (reference sequence). CDR3 residues: CASSFRLATETQYF. The CDR3 region has the DNA TGTGCCAGCAGCTTCCGGCTAGCAACGGAGACCCAGTACTTC. The entire variable domain, with the rest obtained from reference TRBV5-4 and TRBJ2-5, is as follows: ETGVTQSPTHLIKTRGQQVTLRCSSQSGHNTVSWYQQALGQGPQFIFQYYREEENGRGNFPPRFSGLQFPNYSSELNVNALELDDSALYLCASSFRLATETQYFGPGTRLLVL.

This clone was observed a handful of times. This chain uses TRBV28 with TRBJ1-1; 9 positions match TRBD1. Germline V gives CDR1 MDHEN, CDR2 SYDVKM. The V gene end was trimmed by 7 bases and the J gene end by 3 bases; junction bases not matched to a gene: 6. The length of the CDR3 is 14 residues. The DNA for the CDR3 is TGTGCCAGCACCTCGGGACAGGGAGACACTGAAGCTTTCTTT. Translated, it gives CASTSGQGDTEAFF.

CDR3 sequence (DNA): TGCGCCAGCAGCTTGGAAGGGGGCGGGACTAATGAAAAACTGTTTTTT. Amino acid sequence: CASSLEGGGTNEKLFF. V and J are TRBV5-1 and TRBJ1-4; TRBD1 matches 7 bases. The trim removed 0 bases at V and 2 bases at J, leaving 4 bases unmatched. This CDR3 has 16 residues. CDR1 and CDR2 (germline): SGHRS, YFSETQ.

The V gene is TRBV7-8, the J gene TRBJ1-2; TRBD1 agrees at 8 bases. CDR3 length equals 14 residues. The germline CDR1 and CDR2 sequences are SGHVS and FQNEAQ. Trimming at V came to 1 base and at J to 8 bases, leaving 6 bases not matched to a gene. DNA for the CDR3: TGTGCCAGCAGCTTAGGGGAAGGACAGGGAGGCTACACCTTC. Residues: CASSLGEGQGGYTF.

This clone turned up a few times. V gene TRBV7-8 combines with J gene TRBJ1-4; D unresolved. The V gene's germline CDR1 is SGHVS and CDR2 FQNEAQ. CDR3 length: 12 amino acids. The V gene lost 7 bases and the J gene lost 8 bases, with 11 bases spanning the gap. The CDR3 spells CASKGPGEKLFF. The CDR3 DNA reads TGTGCCAGCAAGGGCCCGGGGGAAAAACTGTTTTTT. The full variable domain, completed using reference TRBV7-8 and TRBJ1-4, is GAGVSQSPRYKVAKRGQDVALRCDPISGHVSLFWYQQALGQGPEFLTYFQNEAQLDKSGLPSDRFFAERPEGSVSTLKIQRTQQEDSAVYLCASKGPGEKLFFGSGTQLSVL.

The rearrangement joins TRBV5-1 to TRBJ1-1; D is undetermined. The V gene's germline CDR1 is SGHRS and CDR2 YFSETQ. V was clipped by 0 bases and J by 1 base, with 7 bases between them. The CDR3 spans 14 residues. CDR3 region: CASSLGPGNTEAFF. The DNA for the CDR3 is TGCGCCAGCAGCTTGGGGCCCGGGAACACTGAAGCTTTCTTT. The full variable domain, in which reference TRBV5-1 and TRBJ1-1 provide the parts outside the CDR3, is KAGVTQTPRYLIKTRGQQVTLSCSPISGHRSVSWYQQTPGQGLQFLFEYFSETQRNKGNFPGRFSGRQFSNSRSEMNVSTLELGDSALYLCASSLGPGNTEAFFGQGTRLTVV.

This chain uses TRBV28 with TRBJ1-1, with 10 bases fitting TRBD1. This CDR3 is built from 15 residues. After removal of 5 bases from V and 6 bases from J, the junction contained 9 bases not matched to a gene. CDR1 and CDR2 (germline): MDHEN, SYDVKM. The CDR3, as DNA: TGTGCCAGCAGTCCTTCCGGGACAGGGGCCCCTGAAGCTTTCTTT. The encoded protein is CASSPSGTGAPEAFF.

This clone was observed a few times. The DNA for the CDR3 is TGTGCCTGGAGTCCTAGCGGGGCGACGCGGCGGGAGACCCAGTACTTC. Translating gives CAWSPSGATRRETQYF. The chain links TRBV30 to TRBJ2-5; 9 nucleotides agree with TRBD2. The germline CDR1 and CDR2 sequences are GTSNPN and SVGIG (reference sequence). The CDR3 consists of 16 residues. V lost 2 bases to trimming and J lost 5 bases; unmatched junction nucleotides: 12.